Below, 30 T cell receptor beta chains from the same sample are listed, as sequenced in a study of blood T cells in healthy people across ages. Combining a sample-barcoded 5' primer with a J-beta primer mix, a second PCR ran for 7 to 11 cycles. Each CDR3 protein is one row after TCRdb ran MiXCR on the 5' RACE reads. The sample contains fewer than 2,000,000 distinct CDR3 sequences, about two fifths of which appear only once. The sequenced sample was blood. All receptors come from a human donor in good health.

As concerns this clonotype: An end of the junction does not agree with germline; a read error may underlie this. This sequence joins TRBV6-6 and TRBJ2-1; 11 bases line up with TRBD1. This CDR3 is 15 amino acids long. Per germline, CDR1 MNHNY and CDR2 SVGAGI (reference sequence). The CDR3 region is CASSYGGQGVNEQFF. CDR3 DNA: TGCGCCAGCAGTTACGGGGGACAGGGGGTAAATGAGCAGTTCTTC.

CDR3 bases: TGTGCCAGCAGCTGGGGACAGGGAGCGAGTGAAGCTTTCTTT. As protein: CASSWGQGASEAFF. This chain links TRBV7-9 with TRBJ1-1; 9 bases line up with TRBD1. Germline lookup yields CDR1 SEHNR and CDR2 FQNEAQ (reference sequence). This CDR3 is 14 amino acids long. Trimming cost V 4 bases and J 7 bases; bases outside gene matches: 7.

The chain couples TRBV5-1 to TRBJ1-6, with unresolved D. V shed 0 bases and J shed 10 bases, with 11 bases lying between them. The CDR3 has 14 residues. Germline-derived CDR1 and CDR2 are SGHRS and YFSETQ. The CDR3 spells CASSLELTASPLHF. The DNA for the CDR3 is TGCGCCAGCAGCTTGGAATTGACCGCGTCACCCCTCCACTTT.

The gene calls are TRBV6-1 and TRBJ1-2, with TRBD1 identical over 7 bases. Germline assignment: CDR1 MNHNS and CDR2 SASEGT. CDR3 length: 15 amino acids. With 11 bases clipped from V and 7 bases from J, the junction kept 19 bases outside the gene matches. CDR3: CACAPVDRDIFGYTF. As DNA, the CDR3 is TGTGCCTGCGCCCCCGTCGACAGGGACATCTTTGGCTACACCTTC.

This clonotype was seen a handful of times. V is TRBV20-1 and J is TRBJ1-2; D remains ambiguous. The CDR3 sequence is 14 residues long. CDR1 DFQATT and CDR2 SNEGSKA come from the germline V gene (reference sequence). The V end was cut by 6 bases, the J end by 8 bases, with 22 bases between. CDR3 nucleotide sequence: TGCAGTGCCCCACGACACTCCAGGCTTTCGGGCTACACCTTC. It codes for CSAPRHSRLSGYTF.

The chain couples TRBV5-1 to TRBJ2-3; 9 bases match TRBD1. The CDR3 sequence is 17 residues long. The germline V gene encodes CDR1 SGHRS and CDR2 YFSETQ. After removal of 0 bases from V and 2 bases from J, the junction contained 7 bases not matched to a gene. The CDR3 nucleotides read TGCGCCAGCAGCTTGGTTCCGGGACAGGGATACACAGATACGCAGTATTTT. It codes for CASSLVPGQGYTDTQYF.

This clonotype was counted many times. This chain connects TRBV6-5 to TRBJ2-7; D ambiguous. Trimming removed 2 bases at V and 5 bases at J, with 4 bases between. The CDR3 has 11 amino acids. Looked up from germline, CDR1 is MNHEY and CDR2 is SVGAGI. CDR3 bases: TGTGCCAGCAGTTACGTCCACGAGCAGTACTTC. Translating gives CASSYVHEQYF.

This clonotype was detected only a few times. V and J are TRBV5-1 and TRBJ2-7; D may be TRBD1 (6 bases). CDR1 SGHRS and CDR2 YFSETQ come from the germline V gene. V shed 3 bases and J shed 5 bases, with 15 bases lying between them. This CDR3 comprises 14 residues. CDR3 nucleotide sequence: TGCGCCAGCAGCTGGGGGTCCCCAGGGGACGAGCAGTACTTC. It encodes CASSWGSPGDEQYF.

The chain employs TRBV4-3 and TRBJ2-3, with 7 nucleotides matching TRBD1. The CDR3 is made up of 18 amino acids. Germline V CDR1 and CDR2: LGHNA, YSLEER. J was trimmed by 6 bases and V by 0 bases; bases with no gene match: 15. The CDR3 spells CASSQEVQGSKYADTQYF. The CDR3 nucleotides are TGCGCCAGCAGCCAAGAAGTACAGGGGAGCAAATATGCGGATACGCAGTATTTT.

This clonotype showed up just a few times. The chain couples TRBV5-6 to TRBJ2-7; possibly TRBD1 for D (5 bases). The CDR3 extends over 13 amino acids. The ends were cut back, 4 bases at V and 4 bases at J, with 12 bases in the middle. Per germline, CDR1 SGHDT and CDR2 YYEEEE. The CDR3 nucleotides read TGTGCCAGCAGCGCCAGGGTATGGTACGAGCAGTACTTC. Residues: CASSARVWYEQYF.

The chain has TRBV7-9 and TRBJ1-2; D may be TRBD1 (6 bases). The CDR3 covers 14 residues. Between the trimmed V and J ends, which lost 5 bases and 8 bases, there was a span of 18 bases. Germline V lookup: CDR1 SEHNR, CDR2 FQNEAQ (reference sequence). CDR3 amino acids: CASSTKPGQLGYTF. In nucleotides, the CDR3 is TGTGCCAGCAGCACTAAGCCAGGACAGCTGGGCTACACCTTC.

Note on this clonotype: The junction departs from germline at one end; a sequencing error may be responsible. CDR3 in DNA: TGTGCCAGCAGCTCAGGGTTCAATGGGCAGTTCTTC. It encodes CASSSGFNGQFF. The J gene is TRBJ2-1, the V gene TRBV9; perhaps TRBD1 as D (5 bases). CDR1 is SGDLS, CDR2 YYNGEE, per germline. This CDR3 spans 12 amino acids.

This clonotype was detected only once. The chain couples TRBV20-1 to TRBJ1-2, with D hard to call. Germline V gives CDR1 DFQATT, CDR2 SNEGSKA (reference sequence). Trimming removed 0 bases from V and 9 bases from J, with 14 bases in between. This CDR3 is built from 13 residues. The CDR3 here is CSARERTGFRYTF. In DNA form, the CDR3 reads TGCAGTGCTAGAGAGCGGACTGGCTTCCGCTACACCTTC.

In this sample, this clonotype turned up many times. V usage is TRBV5-5 and J usage is TRBJ2-3; D gene unclear. V lost 0 bases and J lost 7, with 3 bases in between. In germline, CDR1 is SGHKS, CDR2 YYEKEE (reference sequence). The CDR3 has 11 residues. CDR3 sequence reads: CASSLDYTQYF. The CDR3 DNA reads TGTGCCAGCAGCTTGGATTATACGCAGTATTTT. Based on the CDR3 plus reference TRBV5-5 and TRBJ2-3, the full variable domain is DAGVTQSPTHLIKTRGQQVTLRCSPISGHKSVSWYQQVLGQGPQFIFQYYEKEERGRGNFPDRFSARQFPNYSSELNVNALLLGDSALYLCASSLDYTQYFGPGTRLTVL.

The chain couples TRBV9 to TRBJ2-2; D remains ambiguous. The germline V gene has CDR1 SGDLS and CDR2 YYNGEE. CDR3 length equals 13 residues. V lost 5 bases and J lost 4, with 9 bases in between. The CDR3 sequence: CASRRTGTGELFF. The DNA for the CDR3 is TGTGCCAGCAGGCGTACTGGCACCGGGGAGCTGTTTTTT. The complete variable domain, with remaining parts taken from reference TRBV9 and TRBJ2-2, reads DSGVTQTPKHLITATGQRVTLRCSPRSGDLSVYWYQQSLDQGLQFLIQYYNGEERAKGNILERFSAQQFPDLHSELNLSSLELGDSALYFCASRRTGTGELFFGEGSRLTVL.

The V and J genes are TRBV15 and TRBJ1-5, with 9 nucleotides matching TRBD1. The CDR3 extends over 15 amino acids. Germline CDR1 and CDR2: LNHNV and YYDKDF (reference sequence). Germline trimming cut 4 bases from V and 4 bases from J; bases unmatched to any gene: 5. The DNA for the CDR3 is TGTGCCACCAGCATGGGGACAGGGTCGAATCAGCCCCAGCATTTT. This encodes CATSMGTGSNQPQHF.

V and J are TRBV11-2 and TRBJ2-5; TRBD1 or TRBD2 may be the D gene (5 bases each). The last part of the DNA fits TRBJ2-7 better; the J call may be wrong. CDR3 length equals 16 residues. The germline V gene encodes CDR1 SGHAT and CDR2 FQNNGV. The CDR3 DNA reads TGTGCCAGCAGCCAGAGGGGCATCACCTTCGGGTACGAGCAGTACTTC. Translation: CASSQRGITFGYEQYF.

This clonotype occurred a few times. The rearrangement uses TRBV2 and TRBJ1-1; D unclear. Germline CDR1 and CDR2: SNHLY and FYNNEI. V lost 8 bases, J lost 7 bases, and 11 bases lay in between. The CDR3 runs to 11 residues. CDR3 sequence reads: CASLRILEAFF. The DNA of the CDR3 is TGTGCCAGCCTGCGGATCCTTGAAGCTTTCTTT. Drawing the rest from reference TRBV2 and TRBJ1-1, the complete variable domain is EPEVTQTPSHQVTQMGQEVILRCVPISNHLYFYWYRQILGQKVEFLVSFYNNEISEKSEIFDDQFSVERPDGSNFTLKIRSTKLEDSAMYFCASLRILEAFFGQGTRLTVV.

The chain has TRBV7-2 and TRBJ2-1, with D possibly being TRBD1 (5 bases). Germline V gives CDR1 SGHTA, CDR2 FQGNSA. V was clipped by 4 bases and J by 5 bases, with 15 bases between them. The CDR3 runs to 15 residues. The CDR3 DNA follows: TGTGCCAGCAGCTACAGGTGGGCTGGGCACAATGAGCAGTTCTTC. It specifies CASSYRWAGHNEQFF.

This clonotype was detected a few times. The V call is TRBV6-5, the J call TRBJ1-5; D call uncertain. CDR1 and CDR2 (germline): MNHEY, SVGAGI. This CDR3 region has 15 residues. V lost 6 bases, J lost 2 bases, and 14 bases lay in between. CDR3 nucleotides: TGTGCCAGCAGCCCTATCCTCACAGGCAATCAGCCCCAGCATTTT. Translation gives CASSPILTGNQPQHF.

Concerning this clonotype: Relative to the germline gene, one junction end is altered; a read error may explain this. The chain is built from TRBV9 and TRBJ2-5, with D hard to call. Germline V CDR1 and CDR2: SGDLS, YYNGEE. The CDR3 covers 15 residues. The CDR3 DNA reads as TGTGCCAGCAGCGTAAGCCCTCTGTACCAGGAGACCCAGTACTTC. Its protein product is CASSVSPLYQETQYF.

This clonotype occurred a few times. The rearrangement uses TRBV10-3 and TRBJ2-3; D ambiguous. The CDR3 is made up of 11 amino acids. Germline loops: CDR1 ENHRY, CDR2 SYGVKD. V lost 10 bases and J 8 bases, leaving 13 bases between the germline ends. The CDR3 bases are TGTGCCAGCAGCTACGGCCCTACGCAGTATTTT. Amino acid sequence: CASSYGPTQYF.

The chain links TRBV7-2 to TRBJ2-7; D not certain. CDR1 SGHTA and CDR2 FQGNSA come from the germline V gene. This CDR3 contains 11 residues. V was shortened by 4 bases and J by 10 bases, with 11 bases between the two germline ends. The CDR3 sequence is CASSSGAHQYF. Here the CDR3 DNA reads TGTGCCAGCAGCTCAGGCGCCCACCAGTACTTC. Based on the CDR3 plus reference TRBV7-2 and TRBJ2-7, the full variable domain is GAGVSQSPSNKVTEKGKDVELRCDPISGHTALYWYRQSLGQGLEFLIYFQGNSAPDKSGLPSDRFSAERTGGSVSTLTIQRTQQEDSAVYLCASSSGAHQYFGPGTRLTVT.

This clonotype has a handful of counts. The V call is TRBV4-1, the J call TRBJ1-1; TRBD1 agrees at 12 bases. The CDR3 runs to 15 residues. The ends lost 3 bases at V and 7 bases at J; junction bases unmatched: 6. The germline CDR1 and CDR2 sequences are MGHRA and YSYEKL. CDR3: CASSHPGQGANEAFF. CDR3 sequence (DNA): TGCGCCAGCAGCCATCCGGGACAGGGGGCTAATGAAGCTTTCTTT.

The gene calls are TRBV4-3 and TRBJ1-4; possibly TRBD1 for D (5 bases). This CDR3 is 15 amino acids long. With 1 base removed from V and 7 bases from J, the gap between germline ends came to 13 bases. The germline CDR1 and CDR2 sequences are LGHNA and YSLEER. As DNA, the CDR3 is TGCGCCAGCAGCCAAGGTGGGACTGTTCCTGAAAAACTGTTTTTT. Its protein is CASSQGGTVPEKLFF.

The chain couples TRBV7-2 to TRBJ1-1; D is ambiguous. Germline values: CDR1 SGHTA, CDR2 FQGNSA. Between the trimmed V and J ends, which lost 0 bases and 1 base, there was a span of 6 bases. The CDR3 totals 14 residues. CDR3 loop: CASSLAYRNTEAFF. The CDR3 nucleotides read TGTGCCAGCAGCTTAGCTTACAGGAACACTGAAGCTTTCTTT.

V and J are TRBV2 and TRBJ2-3; the D gene is possibly TRBD2 (6 bases). Germline values: CDR1 SNHLY, CDR2 FYNNEI. The CDR3 extends over 12 amino acids. Deletions cut 3 bases from V and 9 bases from J, with 10 bases between. The CDR3 DNA is TGTGCCAGCAGTGAGGGGGGTCCAACGCAGTATTTT. Amino acid sequence: CASSEGGPTQYF.

This clonotype was counted between two and nine times. The V and J genes are TRBV6-1 and TRBJ2-5; tentatively, D is TRBD1 (6 bases). The J call may not be correct, given that the DNA end is closer to TRBJ2-7. CDR1 MNHNS and CDR2 SASEGT come from the germline V gene. The CDR3 sequence is 13 residues long. In DNA form, the CDR3 reads TGTGCCAGCAGTGAATTGGGACAATACGAGCAGTACTTC. Amino acids: CASSELGQYEQYF.

This clonotype was seen a handful of times. The chain joins TRBV4-1 to TRBJ2-3, with D perhaps assigned TRBD1 or TRBD2 (6 bases each). The length of the CDR3 is 16 residues. Trimming removed 4 bases from V and 2 bases from J, with 16 bases in between. Germline loops: CDR1 MGHRA, CDR2 YSYEKL. The chain's CDR3 is CASSPIGGRFTDTQYF. The CDR3 DNA follows: TGCGCCAGCAGCCCTATAGGGGGGAGATTCACAGATACGCAGTATTTT.

This clonotype was detected a few times. The chain recombines TRBV29-1 with TRBJ2-3; TRBD1 is a possible D gene (6 bases). CDR3 length equals 11 residues. The germline gives CDR1 SQVTM, CDR2 ANQGSEA. V was trimmed by 7 bases and J by 9 bases, leaving 14 bases between them. The CDR3 sequence is CSGERGTTQYF. DNA of the CDR3: TGCAGCGGGGAGAGGGGGACCACGCAGTATTTT.